This T cell receptor beta chain came from a study of cytomegalovirus exposure and HLA in healthy donors. Trimming left V 4 bases short and J 5 bases short, with 15 bases between. CDR1 is SGDLS and CDR2 is YYNGEE in the germline V gene. There are 15 residues in the CDR3. 13 Jbeta primers and 60 Vbeta primers were used for the PCR. The protocol was immunoSEQ multiplex PCR, while the TCRdb copy is restricted to in-frame clones and leaves out a portion. The sample includes some 140,000 clones, more than 60% seen only once; the top ten take 8.8%. The material sequenced was PBMCs. This clonotype originated in a woman in her forties or fifties in good health and CMV-seropositive. The chain employs TRBV9 and TRBJ1-4; no reliable D call. For the CDR3, the DNA is TGTGCCAGCAGCTCGGAGGGCTGGGAGAATGAAAAACTGTTTTTT. Translation gives CASSSEGWENEKLFF.